This is a list of T cell receptor beta chains from one sample in a study of T-cell reconstitution after alpha-beta-depleted transplantation in children. TCRdb re-analysed the PCR reads in MiXCR, keeping a single row per CDR3 protein. The sample yields 300,000 to 400,000 distinct CDR3 sequences, more than 10% seen once. The sequences come from PBMCs, collected from the stem cell graft. Receptors were obtained from a human donor who donated a stem cell graft to a child with Fanconi anemia. Both conserved end residues are part of each CDR3. D genes are given only for firm matches. Clone sizes are given selectively: once, few, many, or a class where the clone is expanded.

V,D,J,size,DNA,CDR3
TRBV4-3,NA,TRBJ1-5,many,TGCGCCAGCAGCCAAGAGTTTACAGATAATCAGCCCCAGCATTTT,CASSQEFTDNQPQHF
TRBV4-3,NA,TRBJ2-5,many,TGCGCCAGCAGCCCCGAAGGGGACGAGACCCAGTACTTC,CASSPEGDETQYF
TRBV6-5,NA,TRBJ2-5,few,TGTGCCAGCGGGATTATCGAGACCCAGTACTTC,CASGIIETQYF
TRBV12-5,NA,TRBJ2-6,NA,TGTGCTAGTGGTTTGGGGGACTCCTCTGGGGCCAACGTCCTGACTTTC,CASGLGDSSGANVLTF
TRBV20-1,TRBD2,TRBJ2-7,NA,TGCAGTGCTAGCCCAGCGGGGTACTACGAGCAGTACTTC,CSASPAGYYEQYF
TRBV19,TRBD1,TRBJ1-1,NA,TGTGCCAGTAGTTTCCTCGGACAGGGGGGACCTGAAGCTTTCTTT,CASSFLGQGGPEAFF
TRBV4-1,TRBD1,TRBJ1-1,NA,TGCGCCAGCAGCCAAGCCTCAACAGGGGTCACTGAAGCTTTCTTT,CASSQASTGVTEAFF
TRBV5-5,TRBD1,TRBJ2-3,few,TGTGCCAGCAGCAGGGGGGGACAGGGTCTCACAGATACGCAGTATTTT,CASSRGGQGLTDTQYF
TRBV12-3/TRBV12-4,TRBD1,TRBJ1-4,few,TGTGCCAGCAGCATACAGGGGTCGGATGAAAAACTGTTTTTT,CASSIQGSDEKLFF
TRBV20-1,NA,TRBJ1-5,NA,TGCAGTGTTCGCGACAATAGCAATCAGCCCCAGCATTTT,CSVRDNSNQPQHF